Below are 8 T cell receptor beta chains sequenced from a single sample in a study of T cell responses to AZD1222 COVID-19 vaccine. Clones were sequenced by immunoSEQ multiplex PCR, and TCRdb holds only the in-frame ones, with some missing. The sample has about 98,000 clones, approximately 88% seen once. Specimen: peripheral blood, collected on day 0 of AZD1222 vaccination. The receptors stem from an adult in good health.

The V call is TRBV19, the J call TRBJ1-2, with 7 bases that match TRBD1. The CDR3 sequence is 13 residues long. With V trimmed by 11 bases and J by 2 bases, 8 bases remained unmatched. Germline V gives CDR1 LNHDA, CDR2 SQIVND (reference sequence). CDR3 in amino acids: CAAGDSLNYGYTF. For the CDR3, the DNA is TGTGCCGCGGGGGACAGCTTAAACTATGGCTACACCTTC.

This clone was observed a few times. The V gene is TRBV28, the J gene TRBJ2-6; no firm D call. The germline CDR1 and CDR2 sequences are MDHEN and SYDVKM. Trimming cost V 5 bases and J 0 bases, with 11 bases left between them. The CDR3 extends over 16 amino acids. CDR3 nucleotides: TGTGCCAGCAGTCCTCCCATAGGCTCTGGGGCCAACGTCCTGACTTTC. Amino acid sequence: CASSPPIGSGANVLTF.

The chain combines TRBV19 with TRBJ1-5; TRBD1 is a possible D gene (6 bases). The length of the CDR3 is 15 residues. Germline V gene data show CDR1 as LNHDA and CDR2 as SQIVND (reference sequence). The V end lost 1 base, the J end lost 4 bases, and 11 bases lay between the germline ends. The CDR3 is CASSIAGADNQPQHF. DNA of the CDR3: TGTGCCAGTAGTATAGCAGGGGCTGATAATCAGCCCCAGCATTTT.

This rearrangement joins TRBV29-1 to TRBJ2-5; the match to TRBD2 covers 7 bases. From germline, CDR1 is SQVTM and CDR2 ANQGSEA. The length of the CDR3 is 14 residues. Germline trimming cut 4 bases from V and 5 bases from J; bases unmatched to any gene: 10. CDR3 region: CSVVRARGGETQYF. CDR3 in DNA: TGCAGCGTTGTACGGGCCCGGGGAGGGGAGACCCAGTACTTC.

The rearrangement links TRBV7-8 to TRBJ1-4, with D unclear. Germline V gene lookup returns CDR1 SGHVS and CDR2 FQNEAQ. The V and J ends lost 2 bases and 7 bases respectively, with 14 bases between them. The CDR3 contains 15 residues. The CDR3 loop is CASSLPGSLGEKLFF. CDR3 nucleotide sequence: TGTGCCAGCAGCTTACCTGGCAGCTTAGGTGAAAAACTGTTTTTT.

The V call is TRBV5-8, the J call TRBJ1-5; D not certain. Germline V gene lookup returns CDR1 SGHTS and CDR2 YDEGEE. The CDR3 totals 13 residues. Trimming left V 0 bases short and J 7 bases short, with 8 bases between. CDR3 in amino acids: CASSLARHQPQHF. CDR3 nucleotides: TGTGCCAGCAGCTTGGCCCGGCACCAGCCCCAGCATTTT.

The J gene is TRBJ1-5, the V gene TRBV7-3; D is possibly TRBD1 (6 bases). Germline loops: CDR1 SGHTA, CDR2 FQGTGA. The CDR3 has 13 amino acids. V lost 8 bases, J lost 6 bases, and 14 bases lay in between. DNA for the CDR3: TGTGCCAGCTCTCAGGGGCCGGGTCAGCCCCAGCATTTT. It is translated as CASSQGPGQPQHF.

The chain combines TRBV28 with TRBJ1-5; no definite D call. CDR1 is MDHEN and CDR2 is SYDVKM in the germline V gene. This CDR3 spans 12 amino acids. Trimming shortened V by 5 bases and J by 7 bases, and 9 bases separated the two germline ends. CDR3 sequence reads: CASSQERQPQHF. CDR3 nucleotide sequence: TGTGCCAGCAGTCAAGAAAGACAGCCCCAGCATTTT. Complete variable domain (other parts from reference TRBV28 and TRBJ1-5): DVKVTQSSRYLVKRTGEKVFLECVQDMDHENMFWYRQDPGLGLRLIYFSYDVKMKEKGDIPEGYSVSREKKERFSLILESASTNQTSMYLCASSQERQPQHFGDGTRLSIL.